This T cell receptor (beta chain) is from a study of blood T cell repertoires in COVID-19. This clone was detected only once. Repertoires were generated with immunoSEQ multiplex PCR, while TCRdb's copy carries only in-frame clones and drops some. The sample has over 300,000 clones; around 86% are singletons. The clonotype comes from a woman aged 50 to 60 with acute or convalescent COVID-19. Sequenced material: peripheral blood.

The CDR3 nucleotides read TGTGCCAGCAGTTACGTTGGGGGGATTGTACGTGGCTACACCTTC. This sequence encodes CASSYVGGIVRGYTF. The chain links TRBV6-5 to TRBJ1-2; a possible D gene is TRBD1 (5 bases). CDR3 size: 15 residues. V dropped 2 bases and J dropped 7 bases, with 17 bases sitting between them. Germline assignment: CDR1 MNHEY and CDR2 SVGAGI.